Sequencing of this T cell receptor (beta chain) was carried out in a study of Graves' ophthalmopathy and Graves' hyperthyroidism. Study summary: Prior to any treatment, peripheral blood was collected at the time of initial diagnosis.

Amplifying from RNA transcripts, the study obtained TCR beta CDR3 regions. HTBI primers primed a first-round RT-PCR, and a second-round multiplex PCR followed. Via MiXCR, TCRdb re-called the multiplex PCR reads, giving one row per CDR3 protein. The table has a few hundred thousand distinct CDR3 sequences, about 17% seen once. Trimming pared 0 bases from V and 8 bases from J, leaving 14 bases between. The germline gives CDR1 SGHTS, CDR2 YDEGEE. The CDR3 length is 15 residues. The sequence was obtained from an adult woman with stable Graves' hyperthyroidism. Sequences were obtained from peripheral blood. The chain uses TRBV5-8 and TRBJ2-2; a weak D match, TRBD2 (6 bases). Here the CDR3 reads CASSLDGTLAGELFF. The DNA of the CDR3 is TGTGCCAGCAGCTTGGACGGGACTCTTGCTGGGGAGCTGTTTTTT.